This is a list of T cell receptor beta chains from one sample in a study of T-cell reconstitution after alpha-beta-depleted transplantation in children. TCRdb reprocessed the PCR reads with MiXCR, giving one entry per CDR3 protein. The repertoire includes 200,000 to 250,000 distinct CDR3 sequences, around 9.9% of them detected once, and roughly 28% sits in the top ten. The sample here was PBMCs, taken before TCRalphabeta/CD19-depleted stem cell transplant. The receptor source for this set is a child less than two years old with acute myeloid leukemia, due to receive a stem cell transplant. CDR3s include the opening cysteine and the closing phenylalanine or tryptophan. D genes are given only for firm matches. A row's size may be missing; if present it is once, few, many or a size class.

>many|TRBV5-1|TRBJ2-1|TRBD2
CASSFLAGARNEQFF
TGCGCCAGCAGCTTTCTAGCGGGGGCACGGAATGAGCAGTTCTTC
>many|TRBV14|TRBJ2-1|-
CASSQVKVGLKMDEQFF
TGTGCCAGCAGCCAAGTCAAGGTTGGACTAAAGATGGATGAGCAGTTCTTC
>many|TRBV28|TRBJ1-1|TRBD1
CASSRRQGAWNTEAFF
TGTGCCAGCAGCCGTAGACAGGGGGCATGGAACACTGAAGCTTTCTTT
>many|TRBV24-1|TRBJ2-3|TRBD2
CATSDSGGTATDTQYF
TGTGCCACCAGTGATTCCGGGGGGACTGCCACAGATACGCAGTATTTT
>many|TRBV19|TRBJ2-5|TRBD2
CASSGGGTLQETQYF
TGTGCCAGTAGTGGCGGGGGGACCCTCCAAGAGACCCAGTACTTC
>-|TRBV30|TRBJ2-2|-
CAAPPGQKNTGELFF
TGTGCCGCTCCCCCCGGACAGAAGAACACCGGGGAGCTGTTTTTT
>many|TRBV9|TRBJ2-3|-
CASSVRGETDTQYF
TGTGCCAGCAGCGTGAGGGGGGAGACAGATACGCAGTATTTT
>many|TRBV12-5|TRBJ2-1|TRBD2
CASGPGLAGGPNEQFF
TGTGCTAGTGGTCCGGGACTAGCGGGAGGGCCCAATGAGCAGTTCTTC
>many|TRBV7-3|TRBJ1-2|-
CASSLDPYGNYGYTF
TGTGCCAGCAGCTTAGACCCTTACGGCAACTATGGCTACACCTTC
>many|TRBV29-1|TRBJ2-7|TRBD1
CSVLGQGGNNEQYF
TGCAGCGTCCTCGGACAGGGGGGGAATAACGAGCAGTACTTC
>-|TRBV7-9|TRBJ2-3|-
CASSFGSRHPTDTQYF
TGTGCCAGCAGCTTCGGTTCTCGACACCCCACAGATACGCAGTATTTT
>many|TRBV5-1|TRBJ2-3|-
CASSLAMPNTDTQYF
TGCGCCAGCAGCTTGGCTATGCCAAACACAGATACGCAGTATTTT
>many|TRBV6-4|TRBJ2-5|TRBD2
CASRGTSGSQETQYF
TGTGCCAGCAGGGGGACTAGCGGGTCTCAAGAGACCCAGTACTTC
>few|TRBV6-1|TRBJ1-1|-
CASSEPVNTEAFF
TGTGCCAGCAGTGAACCGGTGAACACTGAAGCTTTCTTT
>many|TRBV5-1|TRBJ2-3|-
CASSRGTRESTDTQYF
TGCGCCAGCAGCAGGGGGACTCGCGAAAGCACAGATACGCAGTATTTT
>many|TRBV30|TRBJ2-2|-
CAWSIGSPGELFF
TGTGCCTGGAGTATAGGGTCCCCCGGGGAGCTGTTTTTT
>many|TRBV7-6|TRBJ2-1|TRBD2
CASSLLGTSGDYNEQFF
TGTGCCAGCAGCTTATTGGGTACTAGCGGGGATTACAATGAGCAGTTCTTC
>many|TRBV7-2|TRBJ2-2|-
CASSLYPPRNTGELFF
TGTGCCAGCAGCCTTTACCCCCCTAGGAACACCGGGGAGCTGTTTTTT
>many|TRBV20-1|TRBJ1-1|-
CSAKGSMNTEAFF
TGCAGTGCTAAGGGGAGTATGAACACTGAAGCTTTCTTT
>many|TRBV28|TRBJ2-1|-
CASSLSGAFIYEQFF
TGTGCCAGCAGTTTATCAGGGGCTTTTATCTATGAGCAGTTCTTC
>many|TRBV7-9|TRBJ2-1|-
CASSRDRFSSRDEQFF
TGTGCCAGCAGTCGGGACCGCTTTTCTAGTAGGGATGAGCAGTTCTTC
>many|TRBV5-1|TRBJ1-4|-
CASSFDGYQEKLFF
TGCGCCAGCAGCTTTGATGGTTATCAAGAAAAACTGTTTTTT
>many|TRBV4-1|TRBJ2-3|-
CASSQETGVTQYF
TGCGCCAGCAGCCAAGAGACGGGAGTAACGCAGTATTTT
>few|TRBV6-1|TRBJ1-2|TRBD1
CASRTPTGLTYGYTF
TGTGCCAGCAGGACGCCGACAGGGTTGACCTATGGCTACACCTTC
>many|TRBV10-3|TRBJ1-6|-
CAIRTGGGNSPLHF
TGTGCCATCAGGACAGGTGGGGGAAATTCACCCCTCCACTTT
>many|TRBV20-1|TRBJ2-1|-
CSARRGGLSSYNEQFF
TGCAGTGCTCGAAGAGGGGGGCTGAGCTCCTACAATGAGCAGTTCTTC
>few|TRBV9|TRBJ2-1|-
CASSVRGESYNEQFF
TGTGCCAGCAGCGTTCGCGGGGAGTCCTACAATGAGCAGTTCTTC
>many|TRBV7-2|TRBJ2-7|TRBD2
CASSPQRESYEQYF
TGTGCCAGCAGCCCCCAGCGGGAATCCTACGAGCAGTACTTC
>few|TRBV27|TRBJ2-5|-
CASSDFDDQETQYF
TGTGCCAGCAGTGACTTCGACGACCAAGAGACCCAGTACTTC
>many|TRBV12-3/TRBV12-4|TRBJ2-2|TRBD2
CASNPIAGTGELFF
TGTGCCAGCAATCCTATAGCGGGAACCGGGGAGCTGTTTTTT
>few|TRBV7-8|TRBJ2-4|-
CASSPIEAKNIQYF
TGTGCCAGCAGCCCCATAGAAGCCAAAAACATTCAGTACTTC
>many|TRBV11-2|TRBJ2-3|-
CASSRGTQYF
TGTGCCAGCAGCAGGGGGACGCAGTATTTT
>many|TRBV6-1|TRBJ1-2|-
CASRGDTRTGGYTF
TGTGCCAGCAGGGGGGACACCCGCACGGGAGGCTACACCTTC
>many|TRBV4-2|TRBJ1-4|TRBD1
CASSQTRTGGHEKLFF
TGTGCCAGCAGCCAAACTAGGACAGGGGGGCATGAAAAACTGTTTTTT
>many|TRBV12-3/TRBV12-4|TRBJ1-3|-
CASSHRTENTNTIYF
TGTGCCAGCAGCCACCGGACCGAAAATACAAACACCATATATTTT
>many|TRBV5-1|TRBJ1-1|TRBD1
CASSPRQGAGTEAFF
TGCGCCAGCAGCCCTAGACAGGGGGCGGGCACTGAAGCTTTCTTT
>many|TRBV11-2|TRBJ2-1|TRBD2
CASSLAGLAYNEQFF
TGTGCCAGCAGCTTAGCGGGACTAGCCTACAATGAGCAGTTCTTC
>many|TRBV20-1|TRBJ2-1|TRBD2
CSAPVPLAGRYNEQFF
TGCAGTGCTCCCGTCCCTCTAGCGGGGAGGTACAATGAGCAGTTCTTC
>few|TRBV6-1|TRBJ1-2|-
CASSEYGRNYGDTF
TGTGCCAGCAGTGAATATGGAAGAAACTATGGCGACACCTTC
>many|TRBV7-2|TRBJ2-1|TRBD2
CASSLVSGIYNEQFF
TGTGCCAGCAGCTTAGTTAGCGGGATTTACAATGAGCAGTTCTTC
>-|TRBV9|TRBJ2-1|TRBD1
CASSVGDRFFNEQFF
TGTGCCAGCAGCGTAGGGGACAGGTTTTTCAATGAGCAGTTCTTC
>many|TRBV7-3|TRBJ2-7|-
CASSSLGGGEQYF
TGTGCCAGCAGCTCCCTCGGTGGGGGCGAGCAGTACTTC
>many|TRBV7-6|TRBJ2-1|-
CASSLEVGHSSYNEQFF
TGTGCCAGCAGCTTAGAGGTTGGGCACAGCTCCTACAATGAGCAGTTCTTC
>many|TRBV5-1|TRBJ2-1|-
CASSLSHTNEQFF
TGCGCCAGCAGCTTGTCCCACACCAATGAGCAGTTCTTC
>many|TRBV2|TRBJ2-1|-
CAARERSYNEQFF
TGTGCCGCCCGGGAGCGGAGTTACAATGAGCAGTTCTTC
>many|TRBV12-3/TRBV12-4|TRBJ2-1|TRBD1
CASNRDSSYNEQFF
TGTGCCAGCAACCGGGACAGCTCCTACAATGAGCAGTTCTTC
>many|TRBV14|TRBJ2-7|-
CASSQDRYEQYF
TGTGCCAGCAGCCAAGATAGGTACGAGCAGTACTTC
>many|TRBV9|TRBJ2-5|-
CASSVERSYQETQYF
TGTGCCAGCAGCGTAGAAAGATCGTACCAAGAGACCCAGTACTTC
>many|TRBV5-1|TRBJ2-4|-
CASSLAPQEGIQYF
TGCGCCAGCAGCTTGGCCCCACAGGAGGGCATTCAGTACTTC
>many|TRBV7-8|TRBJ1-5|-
CASSLIGGREPQHF
TGTGCCAGCAGCTTAATAGGAGGGCGGGAGCCCCAGCATTTT
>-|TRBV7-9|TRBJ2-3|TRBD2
CASSSTSGSDTQYF
TGTGCCAGCAGCTCGACTAGCGGCTCAGATACGCAGTATTTT
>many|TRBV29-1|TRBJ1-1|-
CSVEGGGEAFF
TGCAGCGTTGAAGGGGGGGGTGAAGCTTTCTTT
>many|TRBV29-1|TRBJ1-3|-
CSVVAGTGNTIYF
TGCAGCGTTGTAGCAGGCACTGGAAACACCATATATTTT
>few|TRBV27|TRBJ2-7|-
CASSTWPKDEQYF
TGTGCCAGCAGTACCTGGCCAAAGGACGAGCAGTACTTC
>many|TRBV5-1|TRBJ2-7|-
CASSFQGTYEQYF
TGCGCCAGCAGCTTCCAGGGGACCTACGAGCAGTACTTC
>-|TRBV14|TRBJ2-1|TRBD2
CASSPPPLAGNNEQFF
TGTGCCAGCAGCCCCCCCCCACTAGCGGGGAACAATGAGCAGTTCTTC
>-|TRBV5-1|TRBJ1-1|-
CASSSGGGWVNTEAFF
TGCGCCAGCAGCTCCGGGGGGGGCTGGGTAAACACTGAAGCTTTCTTT
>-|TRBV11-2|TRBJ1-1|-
CASCLIGAISTEAFF
TGTGCCAGCTGCTTAATTGGGGCGATTAGCACTGAAGCTTTCTTT
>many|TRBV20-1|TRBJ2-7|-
CSARELDSYEQYF
TGCAGTGCTAGGGAACTTGACAGCTACGAGCAGTACTTC